This T cell receptor (beta chain) was recorded in a study of T cell repertoires in cytomegalovirus infection. CDR3 size: 16 residues. V lost 5 bases to trimming and J lost 9 bases, with 20 bases between them. TCRdb used MiXCR to reprocess the reads, holding one entry per CDR3 protein. The sample holds about 130,000 distinct CDR3 sequences; 20% to 30% are singletons and the top ten take 34%. Remarks on this clonotype: Its cognate antigen is unknown.

This chain uses TRBV12-3 or TRBV12-4 with TRBJ1-6, with a possible D match to TRBD1 (6 bases). This receptor was identified in a human donor in good health (CMV status not recorded). Some clones in this sample may be carry-over from other donors' samples. Sequences were obtained from PBMCs, sequenced either directly or after in vitro stimulation (not recorded which). CDR3 nucleotide sequence: TGTGCCAGCAGTCTCGGGACAAGGCGGCTGGGTTCACCCCTCCACTTT. Translated: CASSLGTRRLGSPLHF.